A single sample is the source of the 20 T cell receptor beta chains below, sequenced in a study of T-cell memory formation after mild COVID-19. TCRdb redid the calling of the 5' RACE reads with MiXCR, one entry per CDR3 protein. In the table there are about 410,000 distinct CDR3 sequences, 23% of which are singletons. The sequenced sample was PBMCs or a T cell subset sorted from them (not recorded which). These receptors all stem from an adult woman who had mild COVID-19 (a few samples of this study predate the infection). Cell type and time point are not known.

This CDR3 is CASSTTSGRGQTQYF. The CDR3, as DNA: TGTGCCAGCAGCACGACTAGCGGGAGAGGACAGACCCAGTACTTC. The chain employs TRBV12-3 or TRBV12-4 and TRBJ2-5; 12 bases align to TRBD2. The CDR3 totals 15 residues. Trimming cost V 6 bases and J 6 bases; bases outside gene matches: 8.

The chain combines TRBV29-1 with TRBJ1-5, with D hard to call. The V gene lost 0 bases and the J gene lost 6 bases, with 12 bases spanning the gap. CDR1 is SQVTM, CDR2 ANQGSEA, per germline. CDR3 size: 14 residues. The DNA for the CDR3 is TGCAGCGTTGAAGAGGGCGCGGCAGGTCAGCCCCAGCATTTT. Encoded protein: CSVEEGAAGQPQHF.

The genes are TRBV15 and TRBJ2-7; D uncertain. CDR1 and CDR2 (germline): LNHNV, YYDKDF (reference sequence). The CDR3 sequence is 13 residues long. Between the trimmed V and J ends, which lost 1 base and 3 bases, there was a span of 7 bases. The CDR3 reads CATSRGNNYEQYF. CDR3 bases: TGTGCCACCAGCAGAGGAAACAACTACGAGCAGTACTTC.

This clonotype has just a few counts. The gene calls are TRBV5-1 and TRBJ1-5, with D possibly TRBD1 on 5 matching bases. CDR3 length equals 15 residues. Germline loops: CDR1 SGHRS, CDR2 YFSETQ. V was pared by 4 bases and J by 10 bases, with 21 bases between. CDR3 DNA sequence: TGCGCCAGCAGCATGACAGACAGTGGAAGGTTCCCCCAGCATTTT. Protein: CASSMTDSGRFPQHF. The whole variable domain, remainder taken from reference TRBV5-1 and TRBJ1-5, is KAGVTQTPRYLIKTRGQQVTLSCSPISGHRSVSWYQQTPGQGLQFLFEYFSETQRNKGNFPGRFSGRQFSNSRSEMNVSTLELGDSALYLCASSMTDSGRFPQHFGDGTRLSIL.

This clonotype has a handful of counts. V gene TRBV7-9 combines with J gene TRBJ2-5, with 8 nucleotides matching TRBD1. This CDR3 has 14 residues. Germline loops: CDR1 SEHNR, CDR2 FQNEAQ (reference sequence). V lost 4 bases and J lost 4; bases outside the gene matches: 5. The CDR3: CASSSAGGRETQYF. The CDR3 DNA sequence: TGTGCCAGCAGCTCGGCAGGGGGCAGAGAGACCCAGTACTTC. Variable domain in full (rest from reference TRBV7-9 and TRBJ2-5): DTGVSQNPRHKITKRGQNVTFRCDPISEHNRLYWYRQTLGQGPEFLTYFQNEAQLEKSRLLSDRFSAERPKGSFSTLEIQRTEQGDSAMYLCASSSAGGRETQYFGPGTRLLVL.

This clonotype turned up a few times. The chain uses TRBV9 and TRBJ2-1, with 14 bases fitting TRBD2. The V and J ends lost 8 bases and 10 bases, in that order; junction bases with no gene match: 11. The germline V gene encodes CDR1 SGDLS and CDR2 YYNGEE. The CDR3 consists of 15 residues. For the CDR3, the DNA is TGTGCCAGTTCAACCGGGACTAGCGGGAGAGGGGAGCAGTTCTTC. This codes for CASSTGTSGRGEQFF.

The J gene is TRBJ2-3, the V gene TRBV7-2; 9 bases fit TRBD2. The ends lost 2 bases at V and 1 base at J; junction bases unmatched: 4. The CDR3 has 16 amino acids. CDR1 and CDR2 from the germline V gene are SGHTA and FQGNSA. In nucleotides, the CDR3 is TGTGCCAGCAGCTTATTCCTAGCGGGACGCACAGATACGCAGTATTTT. Residues: CASSLFLAGRTDTQYF.

This clonotype has just a few counts. The chain uses TRBV7-2 and TRBJ2-1; D is ambiguous. Looked up from germline, CDR1 is SGHTA and CDR2 is FQGNSA. This CDR3 has 12 residues. Between the trimmed V and J ends, which lost 5 bases and 9 bases, there was a span of 11 bases. This CDR3 reads CASSGVRVEQFF. Written as DNA, the CDR3 is TGTGCCAGCAGCGGGGTCCGGGTTGAGCAGTTCTTC.

Concerning this clonotype itself: A much larger clone lies a single base off, so this may be a read error. The chain couples TRBV6-5 to TRBJ2-7; 9 positions match TRBD1. The J segment lost 2 bases and the V segment lost 4 bases, leaving 6 bases of the junction unmatched. CDR1 MNHEY and CDR2 SVGAGI come from the germline V gene. This CDR3 has 15 residues. CDR3 DNA sequence: TGTGCCAGCAGTTCCCCCGGGACAGGGACCTACGAGCAGTACTTC. As protein: CASSSPGTGTYEQYF.

The chain carries TRBV12-3 or TRBV12-4 and TRBJ2-3; 12 bases line up with TRBD2. The CDR3 has 15 amino acids. V lost 2 bases to trimming and J lost 5 bases; unmatched junction nucleotides: 2. In nucleotides, the CDR3 is TGTGCCAGCAGTTTACAACTAGCGGGAGGAGATACGCAGTATTTT. This translates into CASSLQLAGGDTQYF.

The rearrangement uses TRBV13 and TRBJ2-7; D unresolved. Germline V gives CDR1 PRHDT, CDR2 FYEKMQ (reference sequence). CDR3 length: 14 residues. V was pared by 0 bases and J by 2 bases, with 8 bases between. CDR3 sequence reads: CASSLGHLPYEQYF. The CDR3 bases are TGTGCCAGCAGCTTAGGTCACCTCCCCTACGAGCAGTACTTC. Supplemented by reference TRBV13 and TRBJ2-7, the full variable domain reads AAGVIQSPRHLIKEKRETATLKCYPIPRHDTVYWYQQGPGQDPQFLISFYEKMQSDKGSIPDRFSAQQFSDYHSELNMSSLELGDSALYFCASSLGHLPYEQYFGPGTRLTVT.

The J gene is TRBJ1-1, the V gene TRBV12-3 or TRBV12-4; no clear D gene. V was cut by 7 bases and J by 4 bases, with 25 bases left in between. CDR3 length equals 17 residues. The CDR3 coding sequence is TGTGCCAGCACCTTTGCCTCGGGCCTTATTACGGGCACTGAAGCTTTCTTT. Its protein product is CASTFASGLITGTEAFF.

The chain combines TRBV13 with TRBJ2-7; no reliable D call. The germline CDR1 and CDR2 sequences are PRHDT and FYEKMQ (reference sequence). The CDR3 extends over 15 amino acids. Trimming left V 5 bases short and J 6 bases short, with 20 bases between. CDR3 residues: CASSTLRKGEAEQYF. The CDR3 DNA sequence: TGTGCCAGCAGCACTCTCCGAAAGGGCGAGGCCGAGCAGTACTTC.

The genes are TRBV9 and TRBJ2-6; 7 bases agree with TRBD1. The germline V gene has CDR1 SGDLS and CDR2 YYNGEE. J lost 2 bases, V lost 3 bases, and 5 bases had no gene match. This CDR3 has 16 residues. The CDR3 reads CASSGLTGTGANVLTF. CDR3 nucleotides: TGTGCCAGCAGCGGCCTGACAGGGACTGGGGCCAACGTCCTGACTTTC.

The gene calls are TRBV6-2 or TRBV6-3 and TRBJ2-6; D is perhaps TRBD1 (6 bases). CDR1 MNHEY and CDR2 SVGEGT come from the germline V gene. The V gene lost 2 bases and the J gene lost 0 bases, with 14 bases spanning the gap. The CDR3 contains 18 residues. Here the CDR3 reads CASSYRTDFLSGANVLTF. The CDR3 DNA sequence: TGTGCCAGCAGTTACAGGACAGACTTCCTCTCTGGGGCCAACGTCCTGACTTTC.

This clonotype was detected a few times. This sequence joins TRBV7-6 and TRBJ1-6, with 7 nucleotides matching TRBD1. V lost 6 bases, J lost 9 bases, and 5 bases stayed unmatched. Germline CDR1 and CDR2: SGHVS and FNYEAQ. The CDR3 length is 13 residues. In DNA form, the CDR3 reads TGTGCCAGCAGGGACAGGAGAGGTTCACCCCTCCACTTT. Translation gives CASRDRRGSPLHF.

This clonotype was counted once. This chain joins TRBV7-2 and TRBJ2-5; 7 positions agree with TRBD2. The CDR3 loop spans 14 amino acids. V trimming: 6 bases; J trimming: 6 bases; junction bases outside the gene matches: 10. CDR1 is SGHTA, CDR2 FQGNSA, per germline. This CDR3 is CASSFPTSLKTQYF. The CDR3 DNA reads TGTGCCAGCAGTTTCCCGACTAGCTTAAAGACCCAGTACTTC. Filled out from reference TRBV7-2 and TRBJ2-5, the complete variable domain reads GAGVSQSPSNKVTEKGKDVELRCDPISGHTALYWYRQSLGQGLEFLIYFQGNSAPDKSGLPSDRFSAERTGGSVSTLTIQRTQQEDSAVYLCASSFPTSLKTQYFGPGTRLLVL.

This clonotype has a count of ten or more. The V and J genes are TRBV30 and TRBJ2-7; no reliable D call. The CDR3 extends over 11 amino acids. The germline V gene encodes CDR1 GTSNPN and CDR2 SVGIG (reference sequence). With 2 bases removed from V and 2 bases from J, the gap between germline ends came to 4 bases. The CDR3 here is CAWSQTYEQYF. DNA of the CDR3: TGTGCCTGGAGTCAAACCTACGAGCAGTACTTC.

This clonotype has just a few counts. At one end, the junction sequence differs from germline, possibly due to a read error. CDR3 DNA sequence: TGTGCTAGCAGCCGGACAAGAGTGAATGAAAAACTGTTTTTT. Translating gives CASSRTRVNEKLFF. This sequence joins TRBV7-7 and TRBJ1-4; D might be TRBD1 (5 bases). The germline V gene encodes CDR1 SSHAT and CDR2 FNYEAQ (reference sequence). This CDR3 spans 14 amino acids.

A few counts support this clonotype. The chain links TRBV10-3 to TRBJ1-1, with D unresolved. V was pared by 6 bases and J by 0 bases, with 14 bases between. CDR3 length: 15 amino acids. The germline V gene encodes CDR1 ENHRY and CDR2 SYGVKD. The chain's CDR3 is CAISHGVGMNTEAFF. The CDR3 DNA is TGTGCCATCAGCCACGGTGTAGGGATGAACACTGAAGCTTTCTTT.